These 27 T cell receptor beta chains were all obtained from the same sample, sequenced in a study of CD8 T cells in ankylosing spondylitis (dated by TCRdb to the late 2010s). The library was built by means of 5' RACE. Data came from an Illumina HiSeq 2500. TCRdb applied fastp at Q25 and MiXCR to the public reads, then kept only in-frame beta chains. Rows are unified per CDR3 protein, each entry keeping the most common DNA and genes. Within this sample are about 160,000 distinct CDR3 sequences, with 15% to 20% of them counted one time only. The ten largest make up about 7.6% of the sample. Sequencing was done on a sample of blood, either unsorted or a sorted T cell fraction (not recorded which). These receptors were obtained from a male donor with ankylosing spondylitis or in good health (not recorded which).

The rearrangement joins TRBV5-1 to TRBJ2-2, with 8 bases matching TRBD1. Germline CDR1 is SGHRS and CDR2 is YFSETQ. Germline trimming cut 7 bases from V and 7 bases from J; bases unmatched to any gene: 9. This CDR3 is built from 14 residues. The CDR3 DNA is TGCGCCAGCGTTTCTAACAGGGGGAACGGGGAGCTGTTTTTT. Translating gives CASVSNRGNGELFF.

The chain links TRBV27 to TRBJ2-1; weak D call: TRBD1 (6 bases). The CDR3 runs 13 residues. V shed 6 bases and J shed 4 bases, with 10 bases lying between them. Germline V CDR1 and CDR2: MNHEY, SMNVEV (reference sequence). CDR3: CASRTGLYNEQFF. CDR3 DNA: TGTGCCAGCAGGACAGGCTTGTACAATGAGCAGTTCTTC.

This clonotype was observed at least ten times. The chain is built from TRBV9 and TRBJ2-3; no clear D gene. There are 15 residues in the CDR3. V was shortened by 3 bases and J by 2 bases, with 13 bases between the two germline ends. Germline CDR1 SGDLS, CDR2 YYNGEE. In DNA form, the CDR3 reads TGTGCCAGCAGCGGAGTGTGGCACGCCACAGATACGCAGTATTTT. Amino acid sequence: CASSGVWHATDTQYF.

Details on this clonotype: This clone may be a read error of a much larger clone one base away. This chain connects TRBV29-1 to TRBJ2-7; no reliable D call. The CDR3 contains 11 residues. Looked up from germline, CDR1 is SQVTM and CDR2 is ANQGSEA. V shed 6 bases and J shed 9 bases, with 15 bases lying between them. The CDR3 here is CSVDTAGTQYF. The CDR3 DNA reads TGCAGCGTCGATACCGCAGGAACGCAGTACTTC.

Many counts were recorded for this clonotype. The J gene is TRBJ2-7, the V gene TRBV19; weak D call: TRBD2 (5 bases). CDR3 length: 16 residues. Trimming took off 5 bases at V and 6 bases at J, with 23 bases between the two ends. Germline CDR1 and CDR2: LNHDA and SQIVND (reference sequence). CDR3 loop: CASSPPRVGLTSEQYF. CDR3 DNA: TGTGCCAGTAGTCCGCCGCGGGTCGGCTTAACATCCGAGCAGTACTTC.

This clonotype was counted a single time. A much bigger clone sits one base away, suggesting this may be a read error. A read error is likely, as this CDR3 ends without the conserved phenylalanine or tryptophan. The chain carries TRBV4-2 and TRBJ2-3; possibly TRBD1 or TRBD2 for D (5 bases each). The germline gives CDR1 LGHNA, CDR2 YNFKEQ. The CDR3 is 17 amino acids. Trimming left V 1 base short and J 4 bases short, with 18 bases between. CDR3 nucleotide sequence: TGTGCCAGCAGCCAAGTTGGTCCGGGGCTCGCGGCAGATACGCAGTATCTT. Translating gives CASSQVGPGLAADTQYL.

The gene calls are TRBV5-1 and TRBJ2-1; D ambiguous. Germline values: CDR1 SGHRS, CDR2 YFSETQ. This CDR3 comprises 15 residues. V was clipped by 3 bases and J by 7 bases, with 17 bases between them. CDR3 nucleotide sequence: TGCGCCAGCAGCTCTGGCGGCCTGAGTGGAAATGAGCAGTTCTTC. As protein: CASSSGGLSGNEQFF. The full variable domain, in which reference TRBV5-1 and TRBJ2-1 provide the parts outside the CDR3, is KAGVTQTPRYLIKTRGQQVTLSCSPISGHRSVSWYQQTPGQGLQFLFEYFSETQRNKGNFPGRFSGRQFSNSRSEMNVSTLELGDSALYLCASSSGGLSGNEQFFGPGTRLTVL.

This clonotype was observed many times. The chain recombines TRBV5-1 with TRBJ2-4, with D possibly TRBD2 on 6 matching bases. CDR3 length equals 15 residues. CDR1 and CDR2 from the germline V gene are SGHRS and YFSETQ. The V and J ends lost 0 bases and 5 bases respectively, with 12 bases between them. In nucleotides, the CDR3 is TGCGCCAGCAGCTTGGCAAGGAGGGGCGAAAACATTCAGTACTTC. Protein sequence: CASSLARRGENIQYF. The full variable domain, rest sourced from reference TRBV5-1 and TRBJ2-4, is KAGVTQTPRYLIKTRGQQVTLSCSPISGHRSVSWYQQTPGQGLQFLFEYFSETQRNKGNFPGRFSGRQFSNSRSEMNVSTLELGDSALYLCASSLARRGENIQYFGAGTRLSVL.

This clonotype was seen a few times. This chain joins TRBV28 and TRBJ1-2; 7 bases align to TRBD1. This CDR3 spans 15 amino acids. Germline CDR1 is MDHEN and CDR2 is SYDVKM. V was clipped by 6 bases and J by 3 bases; unmatched bases: 10. The DNA of the CDR3 is TGTGCCAGCAGATTGATTAGGGGGCGGGACTATGGCTACACCTTC. Its translation: CASRLIRGRDYGYTF.

As to this clonotype: At one boundary the junction diverges from the germline segment, which might be a read error. The chain combines TRBV12-3 or TRBV12-4 with TRBJ2-7, with D possibly being TRBD1 or TRBD2 (5 bases each). The CDR3 contains 15 residues. CDR3 nucleotides: TGTGCCGGCAGTCCGCCTCGAGGGGCGCGGTACGAGCAGTACTTC. Translated, it gives CAGSPPRGARYEQYF.

The chain is built from TRBV7-8 and TRBJ2-5; either TRBD1 or TRBD2 may supply D (5 bases each). CDR3 length equals 16 residues. Trimming cost V 5 bases and J 2 bases, with 18 bases left between them. Looked up from germline, CDR1 is SGHVS and CDR2 is FQNEAQ. CDR3 region: CASSRNGGMAQETQYF. As DNA, the CDR3 is TGTGCCAGCAGCCGAAATGGGGGTATGGCGCAAGAGACCCAGTACTTC.

The chain couples TRBV27 to TRBJ2-1; 7 bases fit TRBD1. V was pared by 2 bases and J by 6 bases, with 16 bases of the junction left unmatched. The CDR3 sequence is 18 residues long. Germline V lookup: CDR1 MNHEY, CDR2 SMNVEV (reference sequence). CDR3 residues: CASSLRFIDRVFRNEQFF. The CDR3 nucleotides are TGTGCCAGCAGTTTAAGATTTATAGACAGGGTATTTCGCAATGAGCAGTTCTTC.

At least ten counts were recorded for this clonotype. The V call is TRBV27, the J call TRBJ2-1; 7 bases map to TRBD1. This CDR3 has 16 residues. The ends lost 1 base at V and 10 bases at J; junction bases unmatched: 13. Germline CDR1 and CDR2: MNHEY and SMNVEV (reference sequence). The CDR3 coding sequence is TGTGCCAGCAGTTTATTCGGGGCAGGGGGTCTTAGGGAGCAGTTCTTC. Translation gives CASSLFGAGGLREQFF.

This clonotype was observed many times. The chain couples TRBV20-1 to TRBJ2-1; D might be TRBD2 (6 bases). Germline CDR1 reads DFQATT; CDR2 reads SNEGSKA (reference sequence). Trimming stripped 5 bases from V and 9 bases from J, with 17 bases between. The CDR3 sequence is 13 residues long. CDR3 sequence (DNA): TGCAGTGCTCCCCTTCGAGGCGGGACTGAGCAGTTCTTC. This translates into CSAPLRGGTEQFF.

This clonotype was seen many times. The chain has TRBV14 and TRBJ2-1, with TRBD2 matching 8 bases. The CDR3 extends over 14 amino acids. Germline trimming cut 4 bases from V and 4 bases from J; bases unmatched to any gene: 3. Germline CDR1 is SGHDN and CDR2 is FVKESK. CDR3 in DNA: TGTGCCAGCAGCCCCACTAGCGGATACAATGAGCAGTTCTTC. This encodes CASSPTSGYNEQFF.

This chain uses TRBV28 with TRBJ2-1, with D perhaps matching TRBD2 (5 bases). Germline assignment: CDR1 MDHEN and CDR2 SYDVKM. The CDR3 extends over 15 amino acids. Between the trimmed V and J ends, which lost 5 bases and 10 bases, there was a span of 21 bases. The CDR3 bases are TGTGCCAGCAGTGCCGTTGGCGGGCCGCCCCCCGAGCAGTTCTTC. This gives the protein CASSAVGGPPPEQFF.

A note on this clonotype: This sequence may be a read error, since a much larger clone differs from it by one base. V and J are TRBV20-1 and TRBJ2-7; no clear D gene. Looked up from germline, CDR1 is DFQATT and CDR2 is SNEGSKA (reference sequence). With 5 bases removed from V and 1 base from J, the gap between germline ends came to 6 bases. This CDR3 is built from 11 residues. CDR3 coding DNA: TGCAGTGCTTCGGAGTCCTACGAGCAGTACTTC. This codes for CSASESYEQYF.

The rearrangement links TRBV6-5 to TRBJ2-1, with D maybe TRBD2 (6 bases). Germline CDR1 reads MNHEY; CDR2 reads SVGAGI. V was trimmed by 3 bases and J by 2 bases, leaving 14 bases between them. The CDR3 is 16 amino acids. CDR3 coding DNA: TGTGCCAGCAGTTATAGTAGGAGGGCCGCCTACAATGAGCAGTTCTTC. Protein product: CASSYSRRAAYNEQFF.

The chain couples TRBV7-7 to TRBJ2-4, with 11 nucleotides matching TRBD2. CDR3 length equals 18 residues. Germline CDR1 SSHAT, CDR2 FNYEAQ (reference sequence). The CDR3 bases are TGTACCTTCAGTCCGGCCCCGGGACTAGCGGTAGCCAAAAACATTCAGTACTTC. This gives the protein CTFSPAPGLAVAKNIQYF. Drawing the rest from reference TRBV7-7 and TRBJ2-4, the complete variable domain is GAGVSQSPRYKVTKRGQDVTLRCDPISSHATLYWYQQALGQGPEFLTYFNYEAQPDKSGLPSDRFSAERPEGSISTLTIQRTEQRDSAMYRCTFSPAPGLAVAKNIQYFGAGTRLSVL.

This clonotype was seen many times. This chain uses TRBV24-1 with TRBJ2-5; 12 nucleotides line up with TRBD2. The CDR3 length is 16 residues. Germline V lookup: CDR1 KGHDR, CDR2 SFDVKD. J was trimmed by 5 bases and V by 3 bases; bases with no gene match: 6. DNA for the CDR3: TGTGCCACCAGTGATCCTGGACTAGCGGGATCTGAGACCCAGTACTTC. It encodes CATSDPGLAGSETQYF.

This clonotype occurred many times. The chain links TRBV28 to TRBJ1-2; D uncertain. Trimming shortened V by 4 bases and J by 1 base, and 4 bases separated the two germline ends. Germline values: CDR1 MDHEN, CDR2 SYDVKM. This CDR3 contains 12 residues. This chain's CDR3 is CASSYGNYGYTF. CDR3 in DNA: TGTGCCAGCAGTTACGGTAACTATGGCTACACCTTC.

At least ten counts were recorded for this clonotype. The gene calls are TRBV6-1 and TRBJ1-5; no reliable D call. Deletions cut 7 bases from V and 3 bases from J, with 13 bases between. Looked up from germline, CDR1 is MNHNS and CDR2 is SASEGT. The length of the CDR3 is 14 residues. CDR3 loop: CASNPGSPNQPQHF. The CDR3 DNA reads as TGTGCCAGCAACCCCGGCAGCCCCAATCAGCCCCAGCATTTT.

This clonotype was counted a few times. The V gene is TRBV20-1, the J gene TRBJ1-1; D is unresolved. The V end lost 2 bases, the J end lost 4 bases, and 5 bases lay between the germline ends. CDR3 length equals 11 residues. Germline CDR1 DFQATT, CDR2 SNEGSKA (reference sequence). In nucleotides, the CDR3 is TGCAGTGCTAGACATAGCACTGAAGCTTTCTTT. It translates to CSARHSTEAFF.

This clonotype showed up many times. The rearrangement uses TRBV28 and TRBJ1-5, with D unresolved. The germline CDR1 and CDR2 sequences are MDHEN and SYDVKM. The CDR3 contains 15 residues. Between the trimmed V and J ends, which lost 3 bases and 7 bases, there was a span of 16 bases. DNA of the CDR3: TGTGCCAGCAGTTTCGGTCCCGGAGGTGGACAGCCCCAGCATTTT. Translation: CASSFGPGGGQPQHF.

This clonotype was counted many times. This chain connects TRBV20-1 to TRBJ2-3; 9 bases are shared with TRBD2. The CDR3 has 14 residues. V shed 7 bases, J shed 1 base, and the junction held 6 bases outside the gene matches. CDR1 DFQATT and CDR2 SNEGSKA come from the germline V gene (reference sequence). The CDR3, as DNA: TGCAGTGGGGGTAGCGGGAGTGGCACAGATACGCAGTATTTT. It translates to CSGGSGSGTDTQYF.

This rearrangement joins TRBV20-1 to TRBJ1-5; possibly TRBD1 for D (5 bases). The CDR3 contains 15 residues. V lost 2 bases to trimming and J lost 3 bases, with 14 bases between them. Germline assignment: CDR1 DFQATT and CDR2 SNEGSKA (reference sequence). DNA of the CDR3: TGCAGTGCTAGAAAGGGGTCCCGCATCAATCAGCCCCAGCATTTT. It encodes CSARKGSRINQPQHF.

This clonotype was recorded many times. This rearrangement joins TRBV5-1 to TRBJ2-6; tentatively, D is TRBD1 (6 bases). Germline loops: CDR1 SGHRS, CDR2 YFSETQ. The CDR3 spans 16 residues. V was clipped by 2 bases and J by 0 bases, with 9 bases between them. The CDR3 coding sequence is TGCGCCAGCAGCTTTAACAGGGCCTCTGGGGCCAACGTCCTGACTTTC. Translating gives CASSFNRASGANVLTF.